This passage covers 26 T cell receptor beta chains from one sample sequenced in a study of cytomegalovirus exposure and HLA in healthy donors. The PCR employed 60 Vbeta primers together with 13 Jbeta primers. Generated by immunoSEQ multiplex PCR, the TCRdb table keeps only in-frame clones and is missing some. The sample comprises under 200,000 clones, 68% of which are singletons, and approximately 1.5% rests with the top ten. The sequenced sample was PBMCs. The receptor source for this set is a man aged 45 to 65 in good health and CMV-seronegative.

The V call is TRBV7-5, the J call TRBJ2-7; whether TRBD1, the table's D call, matches the DNA was not checked. TRBV7-5 has pseudogene status. The CDR3 contains 16 residues. The CDR3 DNA reads as TGTGCCAGAAGTCGGGGACAGGGGGCCCACGCCTACGAGCAGTACTTC. Protein sequence: CARSRGQGAHAYEQYF.

This clone was counted only a few times. J is TRBJ1-5 and V is TRBV7-9; 7 nucleotides align to TRBD1. The germline gives CDR1 SEHNR, CDR2 FQNEAQ (reference sequence). The V gene end was trimmed by 0 bases and the J gene end by 3 bases; junction bases not matched to a gene: 5. The CDR3 spans 16 residues. The CDR3 bases are TGTGCCAGCAGCTTAGCCGCCGACAGGGTCAATCAGCCCCAGCATTTT. Amino acids: CASSLAADRVNQPQHF. The full variable domain, rest sourced from reference TRBV7-9 and TRBJ1-5, is DTGVSQNPRHKITKRGQNVTFRCDPISEHNRLYWYRQTLGQGPEFLTYFQNEAQLEKSRLLSDRFSAERPKGSFSTLEIQRTEQGDSAMYLCASSLAADRVNQPQHFGDGTRLSIL.

The V call is TRBV18, the J call TRBJ1-6; 8 bases map to TRBD1. Germline loops: CDR1 KGHSH, CDR2 LQKENI. The CDR3 contains 15 residues. V shed 5 bases, J shed 8 bases, and the junction held 8 bases outside the gene matches. The CDR3 loop is CASSSDREGHSPLHF. The CDR3 nucleotides are TGTGCCAGCTCATCGGACAGGGAAGGACATTCACCCCTCCACTTT.

The chain links TRBV20-1 to TRBJ2-5; D unresolved. CDR3 length: 11 residues. The germline gives CDR1 DFQATT, CDR2 SNEGSKA (reference sequence). V lost 7 bases to trimming and J lost 2 bases, with 8 bases between them. The chain's CDR3 is CSGRRQETQYF. The DNA of the CDR3 is TGCAGTGGCCGGCGGCAAGAGACCCAGTACTTC.

This chain connects TRBV27 to TRBJ2-5; D possibly corresponds to TRBD1 (5 bases). The J call could be wrong; TRBJ2-7 is a better fit for the DNA end. The CDR3 has 14 amino acids. Germline loops: CDR1 MNHEY, CDR2 SMNVEV (reference sequence). As DNA, the CDR3 is TGTGCCAGCAGTTCGCAGGGTCACCCCTACGAGCAGTACTTC. Translation gives CASSSQGHPYEQYF.

This sequence joins TRBV13 and TRBJ2-7; TRBD1 matches 8 bases. CDR3 size: 15 residues. J lost 1 base, V lost 5 bases, and 7 bases had no gene match. Germline V CDR1 and CDR2: PRHDT, FYEKMQ (reference sequence). CDR3 region: CASSTRTGNSYEQYF. CDR3 DNA: TGTGCCAGCAGCACCCGGACAGGGAATTCCTACGAGCAGTACTTC.

The chain is built from TRBV28 and TRBJ1-6; 7 positions agree with TRBD1. The V gene end was trimmed by 8 bases and the J gene end by 7 bases; junction bases not matched to a gene: 5. Germline CDR1 is MDHEN and CDR2 is SYDVKM. This CDR3 comprises 13 residues. CDR3 DNA: TGTGCCAGCCCTGACAGGGAGAATTCACCCCTCCACTTT. It translates to CASPDRENSPLHF. Filled out from reference TRBV28 and TRBJ1-6, the complete variable domain reads DVKVTQSSRYLVKRTGEKVFLECVQDMDHENMFWYRQDPGLGLRLIYFSYDVKMKEKGDIPEGYSVSREKKERFSLILESASTNQTSMYLCASPDRENSPLHFGNGTRLTVT.

This clone was seen a handful of times. J is TRBJ2-2 and V is TRBV4-2; 8 bases line up with TRBD2. The length of the CDR3 is 14 residues. Germline V gives CDR1 LGHNA, CDR2 YNFKEQ. V was clipped by 4 bases and J by 5 bases; unmatched bases: 3. DNA of the CDR3: TGTGCCAGCAGCCCCTCGGGAGGGACCGGGGAGCTGTTTTTT. It yields the protein CASSPSGGTGELFF.

This chain joins TRBV6-5 and TRBJ1-1, with D hard to call. Germline-derived CDR1 and CDR2 are MNHEY and SVGAGI. With 2 bases removed from V and 0 bases from J, the gap between germline ends came to 4 bases. The CDR3 extends over 13 amino acids. The DNA of the CDR3 is TGTGCCAGCAGTTACCAGGTGAACACTGAAGCTTTCTTT. This translates into CASSYQVNTEAFF.

V and J are TRBV7-9 and TRBJ1-6; 9 bases fit TRBD1. This CDR3 spans 17 amino acids. V was pared by 2 bases and J by 6 bases, with 8 bases of the junction left unmatched. The germline gives CDR1 SEHNR, CDR2 FQNEAQ (reference sequence). The DNA of the CDR3 is TGTGCCAGCAGCTTACCCCGGGGACAGGGAGGTAATTCACCCCTCCACTTT. Translating it yields CASSLPRGQGGNSPLHF.

This chain connects TRBV5-1 to TRBJ1-1, with D perhaps TRBD1 (5 bases). The CDR3 is 15 residues long. Germline assignment: CDR1 SGHRS and CDR2 YFSETQ. Trimming stripped 4 bases from V and 0 bases from J, with 13 bases between. Here the CDR3 reads CASSRPDTLNTEAFF. Written as DNA, the CDR3 is TGCGCCAGCAGCCGGCCGGACACCTTGAACACTGAAGCTTTCTTT.

The chain couples TRBV5-1 to TRBJ1-1; D may be TRBD1 (5 bases). This CDR3 comprises 18 residues. Germline values: CDR1 SGHRS, CDR2 YFSETQ. V lost 0 bases and J 0 bases, leaving 18 bases between the germline ends. In DNA, the CDR3 is TGCGCCAGCAGCTTGGGGTCAATGGGGGGGATAATGAACACTGAAGCTTTCTTT. It is translated as CASSLGSMGGIMNTEAFF. The variable domain in full, completed from reference TRBV5-1 and TRBJ1-1, reads KAGVTQTPRYLIKTRGQQVTLSCSPISGHRSVSWYQQTPGQGLQFLFEYFSETQRNKGNFPGRFSGRQFSNSRSEMNVSTLELGDSALYLCASSLGSMGGIMNTEAFFGQGTRLTVV.

In this sample, this clone turned up a few times. J is TRBJ1-4 and V is TRBV7-9; TRBD1 aligns across 7 bases. V lost 4 bases and J lost 8; bases outside the gene matches: 7. This CDR3 region has 14 residues. The germline gives CDR1 SEHNR, CDR2 FQNEAQ (reference sequence). The CDR3 DNA reads as TGTGCCAGCAGCTACGGACAGGACGGAGAAAAACTGTTTTTT. Its protein product is CASSYGQDGEKLFF.

The chain couples TRBV10-2 to TRBJ1-5; 8 nucleotides line up with TRBD1. The CDR3 is made up of 14 amino acids. Germline V CDR1 and CDR2: WSHSY, SAAADI. Trimming at V came to 7 bases and at J to 7 bases, leaving 9 bases not matched to a gene. CDR3 in DNA: TGCGCCAGCAACCGACAGGGGCTTGGCCAGCCCCAGCATTTT. As protein: CASNRQGLGQPQHF.

V is TRBV4-1 and J is TRBJ2-4, with D uncertain. V lost 0 bases to trimming and J lost 4 bases, with 7 bases between them. This CDR3 has 14 residues. Germline CDR1 is MGHRA and CDR2 is YSYEKL. The CDR3 DNA sequence: TGCGCCAGCAGCCAAGAAGAACAGAAAAACATTCAGTACTTC. Protein sequence: CASSQEEQKNIQYF.

V is TRBV7-2 and J is TRBJ2-3, with 7 bases lining up with TRBD1. There are 16 residues in the CDR3. After removal of 2 bases from V and 4 bases from J, the junction contained 9 bases not matched to a gene. Germline CDR1 is SGHTA and CDR2 is FQGNSA. Here the CDR3 reads CASSLSTRGTADTQYF. The CDR3 DNA reads TGTGCCAGCAGCTTAAGTACCAGGGGGACCGCAGATACGCAGTATTTT.

The V call is TRBV5-1, the J call TRBJ1-1, with TRBD1 matching 9 bases. Germline loops: CDR1 SGHRS, CDR2 YFSETQ. The CDR3 has 14 residues. J lost 7 bases, V lost 0 bases, and 4 bases had no gene match. The CDR3 DNA reads TGCGCCAGCAGCTTGGAGGGACAGGGAAGTGAAGCTTTCTTT. It encodes CASSLEGQGSEAFF. Based on the CDR3 plus reference TRBV5-1 and TRBJ1-1, the full variable domain is KAGVTQTPRYLIKTRGQQVTLSCSPISGHRSVSWYQQTPGQGLQFLFEYFSETQRNKGNFPGRFSGRQFSNSRSEMNVSTLELGDSALYLCASSLEGQGSEAFFGQGTRLTVV.

This clone has more than one count but fewer than ten. This chain connects TRBV2 to TRBJ2-4; D call uncertain. Germline V lookup: CDR1 SNHLY, CDR2 FYNNEI. The V gene lost 7 bases and the J gene lost 8 bases, with 15 bases spanning the gap. The CDR3 runs 13 residues. CDR3 sequence (DNA): TGTGCCAGCACCAATGGTGTAGTCGACATTCAGTACTTC. Protein: CASTNGVVDIQYF.

The rearrangement joins TRBV5-1 to TRBJ1-2, with 9 bases aligning to TRBD1. Germline V lookup: CDR1 SGHRS, CDR2 YFSETQ. Trimming removed 2 bases from V and 4 bases from J; junction bases left unmatched: 6. The CDR3 contains 15 residues. CDR3 DNA sequence: TGCGCCAGCAGCTTCGGGACAGGGAGTAGCTATGGCTACACCTTC. This gives the protein CASSFGTGSSYGYTF.

J is TRBJ2-7 and V is TRBV7-3; perhaps TRBD1 as D (5 bases). CDR3 length: 15 residues. Germline CDR1 SGHTA, CDR2 FQGTGA. Trimming shortened V by 4 bases and J by 3 bases, and 16 bases separated the two germline ends. CDR3: CASSSLTIGVYEQYF. The CDR3 DNA is TGTGCCAGCAGCTCCCTGACGATAGGGGTCTACGAGCAGTACTTC.

The chain couples TRBV7-2 to TRBJ2-7; 7 nucleotides match TRBD2. V lost 0 bases and J lost 3; bases outside the gene matches: 8. The CDR3 length is 16 residues. Germline assignment: CDR1 SGHTA and CDR2 FQGNSA. CDR3 amino acids: CASSLASQGGYYEQYF. Here the CDR3 DNA reads TGTGCCAGCAGCTTAGCATCCCAGGGAGGGTACTACGAGCAGTACTTC.

This chain connects TRBV19 to TRBJ1-5, with a possible D match to TRBD1 (5 bases). This CDR3 contains 14 residues. V lost 5 bases and J 4 bases, leaving 12 bases between the germline ends. CDR1 LNHDA and CDR2 SQIVND come from the germline V gene (reference sequence). The CDR3 nucleotides read TGTGCCAGTAGTTCCATGGGGGGAAATCAGCCCCAGCATTTT. This codes for CASSSMGGNQPQHF.

The rearrangement links TRBV6-1 to TRBJ2-2, with D hard to call. Germline loops: CDR1 MNHNS, CDR2 SASEGT. The CDR3 sequence is 13 residues long. Trimming took 4 bases from V and 7 from J, leaving 10 bases between them. CDR3 sequence (DNA): TGTGCCAGCAGTGCAACAGCTGTCGGGGAGCTGTTTTTT. The encoded protein is CASSATAVGELFF.

The CDR3 region is CASSLEGRDNSPLHF. CDR3 bases: TGCGCCAGCAGCTTGGAGGGCAGGGATAATTCACCCCTCCACTTT. The chain combines TRBV5-1 with TRBJ1-6, with D possibly being TRBD1 (5 bases). CDR3 length: 15 residues. The germline V gene encodes CDR1 SGHRS and CDR2 YFSETQ. The V and J ends lost 0 bases and 5 bases respectively, with 9 bases between them.

The chain has TRBV7-2 and TRBJ2-4, with D possibly TRBD2 on 6 matching bases. CDR3 length: 14 amino acids. V lost 4 bases and J lost 0, with 7 bases in between. CDR1 is SGHTA and CDR2 is FQGNSA in the germline V gene. The CDR3 sequence: CASSYGGAKNIQYF. The CDR3, as DNA: TGTGCCAGCAGCTACGGGGGAGCCAAAAACATTCAGTACTTC.

In its sample, this clone was seen a few times. The genes are TRBV7-7 and TRBJ2-1; unclear D gene. Between the trimmed V and J ends, which lost 3 bases and 0 bases, there was a span of 12 bases. The germline CDR1 and CDR2 sequences are SSHAT and FNYEAQ (reference sequence). The CDR3 length is 16 residues. The CDR3, as DNA: TGTGCCAGCAGCTTTGGTCTCCGGAGCTCCTACAATGAGCAGTTCTTC. This translates into CASSFGLRSSYNEQFF.